A selection of T cell receptor beta chains follows, all from one sample in a study of neoadjuvant anti-PD-1 for oral cavity cancer. Assay used: immunoSEQ multiplex PCR; TCRdb lists only in-frame clones, some missing. The data show 9,500 to 15,000 clones, about two thirds seen once. The starting material was PBMCs, obtained after nivolumab (anti-PD-1) treatment. These receptors originate from a person aged 40 to 85 with oral cavity squamous cell carcinoma. CDR3s include the opening cysteine and the closing phenylalanine or tryptophan. D genes are given only for firm matches. Clone size, where shown, is once, few, many, or a class for clones that have expanded.

V	D	size	J	CDR3	DNA
TRBV6-1	TRBD2	NA	TRBJ2-7	CATFPGLAGYHEQYF	TGTGCCACCTTCCCGGGACTAGCGGGATACCACGAGCAGTACTTC
TRBV9	NA	once	TRBJ1-4	CASSGWGDEKLFF	TGTGCCAGCAGCGGTTGGGGAGATGAAAAACTGTTTTTT
TRBV7-9	NA	NA	TRBJ1-1	CASSSSTGYTEAFF	TGTGCCAGCAGCTCATCTACAGGATACACTGAAGCTTTCTTT
TRBV9	NA	few	TRBJ1-1	CASSTYGGGVDRVTEAFF	TGTGCCAGCAGCACCTATGGGGGAGGGGTGGATCGAGTCACTGAAGCTTTCTTT
TRBV5-8	NA	NA	TRBJ2-6	CASSAGLFSSGANVLTF	TGTGCCAGCAGCGCGGGCCTTTTTAGCTCTGGGGCCAACGTCCTGACTTTC
TRBV5-4	NA	once	TRBJ2-5	CASSPEWTVQETQYF	TGTGCCAGCAGCCCGGAATGGACAGTCCAAGAGACCCAGTACTTC
TRBV5-4	TRBD2	once	TRBJ2-1	CASSFPSGRSYNEQFF	TGTGCCAGCAGCTTCCCTAGCGGCCGATCCTACAATGAGCAGTTCTTC
TRBV5-1	NA	NA	TRBJ2-5	CASSPLRTYPAETQYF	TGCGCCAGCAGCCCCCTCAGGACATACCCCGCGGAGACCCAGTACTTC
TRBV6-5	TRBD1	NA	TRBJ2-7	CASRINRGISYEQYF	TGTGCCAGCAGGATAAACAGGGGTATATCCTACGAGCAGTACTTC
TRBV29-1	NA	NA	TRBJ2-7	CSVVGSTRGSYEQYF	TGCAGCGTTGTGGGGTCGACCCGAGGGTCCTACGAGCAGTACTTC
TRBV19	NA	NA	TRBJ1-5	CASEMTQRGRQPQHF	TGTGCCAGTGAAATGACTCAGCGGGGTCGTCAGCCCCAGCATTTT
TRBV30	TRBD1	NA	TRBJ1-4	CAWMRDRSEKVFF	TGTGCCTGGATGAGGGACAGATCAGAAAAGGTGTTTTTT
TRBV10-3	TRBD2	NA	TRBJ2-7	CAISDRLAGVVEQYF	TGTGCCATCAGTGACCGACTAGCGGGAGTAGTCGAGCAGTACTTC
TRBV10-3	NA	NA	TRBJ1-5	CAISDGGHQPQHF	TGTGCCATCAGTGACGGGGGCCATCAGCCCCAGCATTTT
TRBV5-5	NA	NA	TRBJ2-5	CASRVSGSSNQETQYF	TGTGCCAGCAGAGTGAGTGGCAGCAGCAACCAAGAGACCCAGTACTTC
TRBV9	NA	NA	TRBJ1-2	CASSVVGPRRDTNYGYTF	TGTGCCAGCAGCGTAGTGGGCCCCCGTCGAGATACTAACTATGGCTACACCTTC
TRBV15	TRBD2	NA	TRBJ2-1	CATSRHAAGGREQFF	TGTGCCACCAGCAGACATGCAGCGGGAGGGCGCGAGCAGTTCTTC
TRBV6-1	NA	NA	TRBJ1-2	CASSGQYLDGYTF	TGTGCCAGCAGTGGACAGTACTTAGATGGCTACACCTTC
TRBV7-9	NA	NA	TRBJ1-1	CASSLVSGTLKGAFF	TGTGCCAGCAGCTTAGTGTCCGGGACACTAAAAGGGGCTTTCTTT
TRBV27	NA	NA	TRBJ2-6	CASSSRRNSGANVLTF	TGTGCCAGCAGTTCCCGACGGAACTCTGGGGCCAACGTCCTGACTTTC
TRBV2	NA	NA	TRBJ1-2	CASSEVTGWGQGYTF	TGTGCCAGCAGTGAAGTTACGGGTTGGGGGCAGGGCTACACCTTC
TRBV2	NA	NA	TRBJ2-3	CASKGGDTQYF	TGTGCCAGCAAAGGAGGAGATACGCAGTATTTT
TRBV6-5	NA	few	TRBJ2-4	CASSYSYGTKNIQYF	TGTGCCAGCAGTTACTCCTACGGGACCAAAAACATTCAGTACTTC
TRBV25-1	TRBD2	NA	TRBJ2-5	CASSEWGLAGGKETQYF	TGTGCCAGCAGTGAATGGGGACTAGCGGGGGGGAAGGAGACCCAGTACTTC
TRBV25-1	TRBD1	once	TRBJ1-4	CASSDLGTGGEKLFF	TGTGCCAGCAGTGATTTAGGGACAGGGGGGGAAAAACTGTTTTTT
TRBV7-9	NA	NA	TRBJ2-3	CASSLDRGGDTQYF	TGTGCCAGCAGCTTAGATCGTGGGGGGGATACGCAGTATTTT
TRBV5-6	NA	NA	TRBJ1-2	CASSLRGANYGYTF	TGTGCCAGCAGCTTGAGGGGGGCTAACTATGGCTACACCTTC
TRBV27	TRBD2	NA	TRBJ2-5	CASSSTSGRAGETQYF	TGTGCCAGCAGTTCAACTAGCGGGAGGGCGGGAGAGACCCAGTACTTC
TRBV7-2	NA	NA	TRBJ1-2	CASNLGGPYGYTF	TGTGCCAGCAACTTGGGCGGGCCCTATGGCTACACCTTC
TRBV28	TRBD1	few	TRBJ2-7	CASRRDRNYEQYF	TGTGCCAGCCGAAGGGACAGGAACTACGAGCAGTACTTC
TRBV5-1	TRBD2	once	TRBJ2-3	CASSPGTSQDTQYF	TGCGCCAGCAGCCCCGGGACTAGCCAGGATACGCAGTATTTT
TRBV29-1	NA	NA	TRBJ1-4	CSVQPGEETNEKLFF	TGCAGCGTTCAACCGGGGGAGGAAACTAATGAAAAACTGTTTTTT
TRBV5-1	NA	NA	TRBJ2-7	CASSLGFSYEQYF	TGCGCCAGCAGCTTGGGTTTCTCCTACGAGCAGTACTTC
TRBV29-1	NA	few	TRBJ1-1	CSVESGTDTEAFF	TGCAGCGTTGAAAGTGGGACCGACACTGAAGCTTTCTTT
TRBV5-4	NA	NA	TRBJ2-7	CASSLTGGNEQYF	TGTGCCAGCAGCCTAACGGGTGGGAACGAGCAGTACTTC
TRBV5-1	NA	NA	TRBJ1-2	CASSPGVISGYTF	TGCGCCAGCAGCCCAGGAGTGATAAGTGGCTACACCTTC
TRBV6-1	NA	NA	TRBJ2-6	CASSPQGSGANVLTF	TGTGCCAGCAGTCCACAGGGTTCTGGGGCCAACGTCCTGACTTTC
TRBV9	TRBD2	NA	TRBJ2-3	CASSVSRLAGTDTQYF	TGTGCCAGCAGCGTTAGTCGGCTAGCGGGCACAGATACGCAGTATTTT
TRBV6-6	NA	NA	TRBJ1-1	CASSPLDSSSGAFF	TGTGCCAGCAGTCCACTTGACTCCTCCTCGGGAGCTTTCTTT
TRBV5-1	TRBD2	NA	TRBJ2-1	CASSFPRLASYNEQFF	TGCGCCAGCAGCTTCCCTAGACTAGCGTCCTACAATGAGCAGTTCTTC
TRBV6-5	NA	NA	TRBJ2-7	CASRKEDVYEQYF	TGTGCCAGCAGAAAAGAGGACGTCTACGAGCAGTACTTC
TRBV5-6	TRBD2	NA	TRBJ2-7	CASSWPGGRPHEQYF	TGTGCCAGCAGCTGGCCTGGCGGGAGGCCCCACGAGCAGTACTTC
TRBV30	NA	NA	TRBJ1-1	CAWSVWGQEVAFF	TGTGCCTGGAGTGTCTGGGGGCAGGAAGTCGCTTTCTTT
TRBV27	NA	NA	TRBJ2-2	CASSSTNIGDWGFNTGELFF	TGTGCCAGCAGTTCAACCAATATCGGGGATTGGGGCTTCAACACCGGGGAGCTGTTTTTT
TRBV30	TRBD2	NA	TRBJ2-3	CAWRLAARTDTQYF	TGTGCCTGGCGACTAGCGGCACGCACAGATACGCAGTATTTT
TRBV29-1	NA	NA	TRBJ2-7	CSVELEYEQYF	TGCAGCGTTGAACTAGAGTACGAGCAGTACTTC